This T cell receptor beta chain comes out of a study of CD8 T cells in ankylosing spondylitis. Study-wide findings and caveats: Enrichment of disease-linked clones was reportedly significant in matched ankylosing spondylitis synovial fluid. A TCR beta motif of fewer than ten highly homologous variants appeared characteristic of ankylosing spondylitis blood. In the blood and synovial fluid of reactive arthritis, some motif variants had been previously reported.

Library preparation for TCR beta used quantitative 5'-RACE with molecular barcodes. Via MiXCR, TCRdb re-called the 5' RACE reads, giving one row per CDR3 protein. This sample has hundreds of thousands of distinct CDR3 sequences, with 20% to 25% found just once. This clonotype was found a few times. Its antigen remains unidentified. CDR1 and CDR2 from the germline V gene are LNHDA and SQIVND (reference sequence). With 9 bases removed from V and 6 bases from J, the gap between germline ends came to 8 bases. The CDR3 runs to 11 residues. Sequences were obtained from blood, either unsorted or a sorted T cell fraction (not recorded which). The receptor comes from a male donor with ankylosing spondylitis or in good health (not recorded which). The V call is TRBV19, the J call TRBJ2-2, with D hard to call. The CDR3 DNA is TGTGCCAGCGGCCCCCCCGGGGAGCTGTTTTTT. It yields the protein CASGPPGELFF.